These 32 T cell receptor beta chains were sequenced from one sample in a study of blood T cells in healthy people across ages. A J-beta primer mix and a sample-barcoded 5' primer were used in a second PCR of about 7 to 12 cycles. Via MiXCR, TCRdb re-called the 5' RACE reads, giving one row per CDR3 protein. Of approximately 1,700,000 distinct CDR3 sequences in the sample, around 40% were seen once. Sequencing input: blood. These receptors originate from a human donor in good health.

The chain joins TRBV12-3 or TRBV12-4 to TRBJ2-7, with D perhaps assigned TRBD1 or TRBD2 (5 bases each). The CDR3 totals 14 residues. Trimming left V 5 bases short and J 0 bases short, with 11 bases between. The CDR3 loop is CASSGTGTSYEQYF. The CDR3 bases are TGTGCCAGCAGTGGAACCGGGACCTCCTACGAGCAGTACTTC.

This clonotype has a count of ten or more. The chain couples TRBV12-3 or TRBV12-4 to TRBJ1-5; D possibly corresponds to TRBD1 (5 bases). Trimming removed 4 bases at V and 5 bases at J, with 9 bases between. The CDR3 runs 13 residues. The CDR3 spells CASSYGGDQPQHF. CDR3 coding DNA: TGTGCCAGCAGTTATGGGGGGGATCAGCCCCAGCATTTT.

V usage is TRBV4-2 and J usage is TRBJ1-1; D is ambiguous. CDR1 is LGHNA, CDR2 YNFKEQ, per germline. The CDR3 is 14 amino acids. Trimming pared 4 bases from V and 3 bases from J, leaving 12 bases between. The CDR3 here is CASSPFGRDTEAFF. The CDR3, as DNA: TGTGCCAGCAGCCCATTCGGGAGGGACACTGAAGCTTTCTTT.

V is TRBV7-9 and J is TRBJ1-2; 7 bases are a match to TRBD1. CDR1 and CDR2 from the germline V gene are SEHNR and FQNEAQ (reference sequence). With V trimmed by 3 bases and J by 6 bases, 10 bases remained unmatched. This CDR3 has 15 amino acids. The CDR3 loop reads CASSLELTQGDGYTF. The CDR3 nucleotides read TGTGCCAGCAGCTTGGAGCTTACGCAGGGGGATGGCTACACCTTC. Full variable domain (rest looked up from reference TRBV7-9 and TRBJ1-2): DTGVSQNPRHKITKRGQNVTFRCDPISEHNRLYWYRQTLGQGPEFLTYFQNEAQLEKSRLLSDRFSAERPKGSFSTLEIQRTEQGDSAMYLCASSLELTQGDGYTFGSGTRLTVV.

This clonotype was seen a few times. This chain links TRBV7-2 with TRBJ2-5; D not resolved. The CDR3 sequence is 17 residues long. Per germline, CDR1 SGHTA and CDR2 FQGNSA. V gave up 5 bases and J gave up 0 bases, with 19 bases separating them. CDR3 coding DNA: TGTGCCAGCAGCCACATCCTGAAGGTGGGGAACCAAGAGACCCAGTACTTC. Translated: CASSHILKVGNQETQYF. Full variable domain (missing parts from reference TRBV7-2 and TRBJ2-5): GAGVSQSPSNKVTEKGKDVELRCDPISGHTALYWYRQSLGQGLEFLIYFQGNSAPDKSGLPSDRFSAERTGGSVSTLTIQRTQQEDSAVYLCASSHILKVGNQETQYFGPGTRLLVL.

The V call is TRBV6-2 or TRBV6-3, the J call TRBJ2-7; tentatively, D is TRBD1 or TRBD2 (5 bases each). V lost 2 bases and J 3 bases, leaving 14 bases between the germline ends. Per germline, CDR1 MNHEY and CDR2 SVGEGT. This CDR3 contains 15 residues. The CDR3 here is CASSYGGALNYEQYF. Written as DNA, the CDR3 is TGTGCCAGCAGTTACGGGGGTGCTCTGAACTACGAGCAGTACTTC.

V and J are TRBV20-1 and TRBJ2-7; the D gene is possibly TRBD1 (5 bases). V was shortened by 8 bases and J by 6 bases, with 17 bases between the two germline ends. CDR3 length: 12 amino acids. Germline V gene data show CDR1 as DFQATT and CDR2 as SNEGSKA (reference sequence). CDR3 sequence (DNA): TGCAGTTCCTTAGGCCAGGGTCGCGAGCAGTACTTC. It yields the protein CSSLGQGREQYF.

The chain has TRBV20-1 and TRBJ2-1; D might be TRBD2 (5 bases). This CDR3 has 16 amino acids. The germline V gene has CDR1 DFQATT and CDR2 SNEGSKA (reference sequence). V dropped 0 bases and J dropped 0 bases, with 12 bases sitting between them. The CDR3 nucleotides are TGCAGTGCTAGAGATTGGGTGGGGAGCTCCTACAATGAGCAGTTCTTC. Its translation is CSARDWVGSSYNEQFF.

A few counts support this clonotype. This sequence joins TRBV7-2 and TRBJ2-7; unclear D gene. The CDR3 has 13 residues. V was shortened by 4 bases and J by 3 bases, with 10 bases between the two germline ends. Germline CDR1 SGHTA, CDR2 FQGNSA. The DNA for the CDR3 is TGTGCCAGCAGCTCTCGGCCGTTCTACGAGCAGTACTTC. As protein: CASSSRPFYEQYF.

This chain links TRBV11-2 with TRBJ2-7; D uncertain. CDR3 length: 15 residues. Deletions cut 5 bases from V and 5 bases from J, with 19 bases between. Germline V gene data show CDR1 as SGHAT and CDR2 as FQNNGV. CDR3 coding DNA: TGTGCCAGCAGCCCGTGGCTAGGCCAGGCAAACGAGCAGTACTTC. Residues: CASSPWLGQANEQYF.

V gene TRBV6-1 combines with J gene TRBJ2-6; 11 bases are shared with TRBD1. The CDR3 has 17 amino acids. Germline CDR1 is MNHNS and CDR2 is SASEGT. V shed 9 bases, J shed 4 bases, and the junction held 11 bases outside the gene matches. The CDR3 here is CASFRTGGASGANVLTF. CDR3 sequence (DNA): TGTGCCAGTTTTAGGACAGGGGGCGCATCGGGGGCCAACGTCCTGACTTTC.

The chain joins TRBV20-1 to TRBJ2-7; 11 bases agree with TRBD1. The trim removed 1 base at V and 6 bases at J, leaving 5 bases unmatched. Looked up from germline, CDR1 is DFQATT and CDR2 is SNEGSKA (reference sequence). The CDR3 totals 14 residues. CDR3: CSARGTGGFGEQYF. CDR3 nucleotides: TGCAGTGCTAGAGGGACAGGGGGCTTCGGCGAGCAGTACTTC.

This clonotype was counted only a few times. This chain connects TRBV20-1 to TRBJ2-5; no clear D gene. CDR3 length equals 14 residues. The V gene lost 0 bases and the J gene lost 2 bases, with 10 bases spanning the gap. CDR1 DFQATT and CDR2 SNEGSKA come from the germline V gene (reference sequence). CDR3 region: CSARDSGLQETQYF. CDR3 nucleotides: TGCAGTGCTAGAGATTCAGGTTTACAAGAGACCCAGTACTTC.

CDR3 DNA sequence: TGTGCCAGCAGCGTGATGACAGGTGGGCCCTACGAGCAGTACTTC. As protein: CASSVMTGGPYEQYF. The V and J genes are TRBV9 and TRBJ2-7; the D gene is possibly TRBD1 (6 bases). Germline lookup yields CDR1 SGDLS and CDR2 YYNGEE. The CDR3 is 15 amino acids. The V end was cut by 2 bases, the J end by 2 bases, with 14 bases between. Full variable domain (missing parts from reference TRBV9 and TRBJ2-7): DSGVTQTPKHLITATGQRVTLRCSPRSGDLSVYWYQQSLDQGLQFLIQYYNGEERAKGNILERFSAQQFPDLHSELNLSSLELGDSALYFCASSVMTGGPYEQYFGPGTRLTVT.

The V gene is TRBV6-6, the J gene TRBJ1-1; a possible D gene is TRBD1 (5 bases). Between the trimmed V and J ends, which lost 10 bases and 3 bases, there was a span of 9 bases. This CDR3 region has 11 residues. Germline values: CDR1 MNHNY, CDR2 SVGAGI (reference sequence). DNA for the CDR3: TGTGCCACCCAGGGATACACTGAAGCTTTCTTT. Amino acid sequence: CATQGYTEAFF.

On this clonotype: A read error may be the cause here, since a much bigger clone is one base away. The chain couples TRBV29-1 to TRBJ2-1; TRBD2 matches 10 bases. The CDR3 runs to 13 residues. J was trimmed by 13 bases and V by 7 bases; bases with no gene match: 13. CDR1 is SQVTM, CDR2 ANQGSEA, per germline. As DNA, the CDR3 is TGCAGCGCCTCAGCGGGGGGGCAAGAGACCCAGTTCTTC. Its protein is CSASAGGQETQFF.

This sequence joins TRBV20-1 and TRBJ2-5, with 8 bases fitting TRBD2. The junction had 4 bases not matched to a gene; V was cut back by 3 bases and J by 1 base. Germline loops: CDR1 DFQATT, CDR2 SNEGSKA (reference sequence). The CDR3 length is 14 residues. CDR3 DNA sequence: TGCAGTGCTAGTTTCCTAGCGGGCCAAGAGACCCAGTACTTC. The encoded protein is CSASFLAGQETQYF.

In DNA, the CDR3 is TGCGCCAGCAGCCAAGACCTCGGTGCAGGCAGCCTAGATACGCAGTATTTT. Amino acids: CASSQDLGAGSLDTQYF. V usage is TRBV4-3 and J usage is TRBJ2-3; D is unclear. This CDR3 has 17 amino acids. Trimming pared 0 bases from V and 5 bases from J, leaving 18 bases between. Germline V gives CDR1 LGHNA, CDR2 YSLEER.

This clonotype was detected only a few times. CDR3 region: CASSPQPGQEFYNEQFF. The CDR3 DNA reads TGTGCCAGCAGCCCTCAGCCGGGACAGGAGTTCTACAATGAGCAGTTCTTC. The V gene is TRBV3-1, the J gene TRBJ2-1; 8 nucleotides align to TRBD1. The V gene's germline CDR1 is LGHDT and CDR2 YNNKEL (reference sequence). V gave up 4 bases and J gave up 3 bases; unmatched junction bases: 11. This CDR3 is built from 17 residues.

This clonotype was seen ten or more times. The chain is built from TRBV25-1 and TRBJ2-7; 10 bases are shared with TRBD1. The CDR3 is made up of 15 amino acids. Germline assignment: CDR1 MGHDK and CDR2 SYGVNS. V was clipped by 3 bases and J by 3 bases; unmatched bases: 5. CDR3 residues: CASSDSGTGDYEQYF. The CDR3 DNA reads TGTGCCAGCAGTGATTCCGGGACAGGGGACTACGAGCAGTACTTC.

This clonotype showed up just a few times. This CDR3 reads CASTDKSSYGYTF. The CDR3 bases are TGTGCCAGCACGGACAAGAGCTCCTATGGCTACACCTTC. The chain links TRBV13 to TRBJ1-2, with D perhaps matching TRBD1 (5 bases). V lost 7 bases and J 4 bases, leaving 13 bases between the germline ends. Germline CDR1 PRHDT, CDR2 FYEKMQ (reference sequence). This CDR3 contains 13 residues.

The chain has TRBV28 and TRBJ1-5; D is unclear. Germline V lookup: CDR1 MDHEN, CDR2 SYDVKM. Trimming pared 6 bases from V and 3 bases from J, leaving 12 bases between. The CDR3 contains 14 residues. CDR3 protein: CASSLPGDNQPQHF. The CDR3 nucleotides read TGTGCCAGCAGCTTGCCGGGCGACAATCAGCCCCAGCATTTT.

J is TRBJ1-1 and V is TRBV5-1; D gene unclear. V lost 0 bases to trimming and J lost 0 bases, with 9 bases between them. This CDR3 has 15 residues. Looked up from germline, CDR1 is SGHRS and CDR2 is YFSETQ. The CDR3 here is CASSLEPAMNTEAFF. In DNA, the CDR3 is TGCGCCAGCAGCTTGGAGCCGGCTATGAACACTGAAGCTTTCTTT.

This chain uses TRBV12-3 or TRBV12-4 with TRBJ2-1; maybe TRBD1 (5 bases). The V and J ends lost 5 bases and 9 bases respectively, with 14 bases between them. This CDR3 contains 13 residues. CDR3 nucleotide sequence: TGTGCCAGCAGTACAGGACATCAGGCTGAGCAGTTCTTC. Encoded protein: CASSTGHQAEQFF.

This clonotype occurred a few times. This CDR3 reads CATSVILGRGYNEQFF. Here the CDR3 DNA reads TGTGCCACCAGTGTGATTTTGGGCAGGGGATACAATGAGCAGTTCTTC. This chain joins TRBV15 and TRBJ2-1, with D maybe TRBD1 (6 bases). The V gene's germline CDR1 is LNHNV and CDR2 YYDKDF (reference sequence). Trimming shortened V by 6 bases and J by 4 bases, and 19 bases separated the two germline ends. The CDR3 runs to 16 residues.

This clonotype was detected only a few times. The rearrangement uses TRBV20-1 and TRBJ1-2; D not certain. The CDR3 runs to 18 residues. Per germline, CDR1 DFQATT and CDR2 SNEGSKA (reference sequence). The CDR3 loop reads CREGGRFLLLCSFSGYTF. In DNA, the CDR3 is TGCAGGGAGGGTGGCAGGTTCCTCTTACTATGTTCGTTCAGCGGCTACACCTTC.

The DNA of the CDR3 is TGTGCCAGCAGTTACCCCGGGACAGGGGCAGATACGCAGTATTTT. Encoded protein: CASSYPGTGADTQYF. V is TRBV6-5 and J is TRBJ2-3, with 10 bases aligning to TRBD1. CDR1 is MNHEY and CDR2 is SVGAGI in the germline V gene. V trimming: 2 bases; J trimming: 4 bases; junction bases outside the gene matches: 3. There are 15 residues in the CDR3.

This chain connects TRBV20-1 to TRBJ2-5; D is uncertain. The V end was cut by 1 base, the J end by 1 base, with 10 bases between. The CDR3 contains 14 residues. The germline V gene has CDR1 DFQATT and CDR2 SNEGSKA (reference sequence). CDR3 sequence reads: CSARGWAPQETQYF. The DNA of the CDR3 is TGCAGTGCTAGAGGGTGGGCGCCCCAAGAGACCCAGTACTTC.

The chain joins TRBV5-5 to TRBJ1-2, with TRBD1 matching over 8 bases. With 4 bases clipped from V and 7 bases from J, the junction kept 18 bases outside the gene matches. Germline assignment: CDR1 SGHKS and CDR2 YYEKEE (reference sequence). This CDR3 is 17 amino acids long. CDR3 nucleotide sequence: TGTGCCAGCAGCCTTACCAAGGGCCAGACAGGGGCCCTTGGCTACACCTTC. Translated: CASSLTKGQTGALGYTF. Combining the CDR3 with reference TRBV5-5 and TRBJ1-2 gives the whole variable domain DAGVTQSPTHLIKTRGQQVTLRCSPISGHKSVSWYQQVLGQGPQFIFQYYEKEERGRGNFPDRFSARQFPNYSSELNVNALLLGDSALYLCASSLTKGQTGALGYTFGSGTRLTVV.

The CDR3 region has the DNA TGCAGTGCTAGTGGGGGCCGGGGAGTTAGGAACACTGAAGCTTTCTTT. It specifies CSASGGRGVRNTEAFF. The chain links TRBV20-1 to TRBJ1-1; possible D gene TRBD1, 6 bases. The germline V and J ends were trimmed by 3 bases and 1 base, with 18 bases remaining between them. The germline CDR1 and CDR2 sequences are DFQATT and SNEGSKA (reference sequence). CDR3 length: 16 amino acids.

This chain joins TRBV4-3 and TRBJ1-1; the match to TRBD1 covers 7 bases. This CDR3 spans 14 amino acids. V lost 4 bases to trimming and J lost 2 bases; unmatched junction nucleotides: 4. Per the germline V gene, CDR1 is LGHNA and CDR2 is YSLEER. CDR3 region: CASSPGQFNTEAFF. The CDR3 nucleotides are TGCGCCAGCAGCCCGGGACAGTTCAACACTGAAGCTTTCTTT.

The chain uses TRBV12-3 or TRBV12-4 and TRBJ1-2; D possibly corresponds to TRBD1 (5 bases). Trimming took 3 bases from V and 7 from J, leaving 18 bases between them. The CDR3 extends over 15 amino acids. This CDR3 reads CASSLGQGSFGGYTF. The CDR3 DNA is TGTGCCAGCAGTTTGGGCCAGGGAAGTTTCGGTGGCTACACCTTC.